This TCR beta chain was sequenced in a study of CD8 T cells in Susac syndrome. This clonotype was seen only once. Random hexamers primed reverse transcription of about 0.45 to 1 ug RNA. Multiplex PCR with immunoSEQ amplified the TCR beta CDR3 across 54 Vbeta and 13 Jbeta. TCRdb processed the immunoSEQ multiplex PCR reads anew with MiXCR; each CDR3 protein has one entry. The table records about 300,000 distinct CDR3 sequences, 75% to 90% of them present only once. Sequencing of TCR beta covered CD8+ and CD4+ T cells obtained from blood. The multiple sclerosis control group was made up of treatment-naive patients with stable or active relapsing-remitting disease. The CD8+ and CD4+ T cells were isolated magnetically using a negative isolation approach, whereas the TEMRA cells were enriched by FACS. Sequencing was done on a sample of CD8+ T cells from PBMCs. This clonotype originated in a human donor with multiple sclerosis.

CDR3 residues: CASKYGELEAFF. The CDR3 DNA reads as TGTGCCAGCAAATACGGGGAACTTGAAGCTTTCTTT. The chain uses TRBV7-9 and TRBJ1-1, with D hard to call. V was clipped by 7 bases and J by 7 bases, with 13 bases between them. From germline, CDR1 is SEHNR and CDR2 FQNEAQ (reference sequence). This CDR3 comprises 12 residues.